These 5 T cell receptor beta chains share one sample of origin, sequenced in a study of blood T cell repertoires in COVID-19 (dated by TCRdb to about 2020). The method behind the library was the immunoSEQ multiplex PCR assay. The table was pulled from immuneACCESS by TCRdb, which kept in-frame rearrangements only. Such tables lose some clones; where checked, under half of the loss comes from unresolved V genes, and the rest has no known cause. Counted in this sample were around 200,000 clones; roughly 80% of them appeared once. The ten largest make up around 12% of the sample. Sequenced sample: peripheral blood. The receptors stem from a woman aged 45-60 years with acute or convalescent COVID-19.

This sequence joins TRBV11-2 and TRBJ2-7; TRBD1 agrees at 7 bases. The CDR3 has 11 residues. Germline-derived CDR1 and CDR2 are SGHAT and FQNNGV. V lost 3 bases, J lost 11 bases, and 4 bases stayed unmatched. The CDR3, as DNA: TGTGCCAGCAGCTTGTCGACAGGGAAGTACTTC. It yields the protein CASSLSTGKYF.

The chain joins TRBV3-1 (or the pseudogene TRBV3-2) to TRBJ2-1; possible D gene TRBD2, 8 bases. CDR3 length: 17 residues. The V end was cut by 2 bases, the J end by 7 bases, with 21 bases between. Germline assignment: CDR1 LGHDT and CDR2 YNNKEL (reference sequence). CDR3 nucleotides: TGTGCCAGCAGCCAACGGATAGCGGGGCCGACAGGGAATGAGCAGTTCTTC. Encoded protein: CASSQRIAGPTGNEQFF.

This chain connects TRBV30 to TRBJ2-7; D unresolved. Per the germline V gene, CDR1 is GTSNPN and CDR2 is SVGIG (reference sequence). This CDR3 has 15 amino acids. V lost 2 bases and J 6 bases, leaving 20 bases between the germline ends. In nucleotides, the CDR3 is TGTGCCTGGAGTCTCTCTCTATTCGGGTCTAGCGAGCAGTACTTC. Protein: CAWSLSLFGSSEQYF.

Points on this clone: Germline is not matched at one junction end, which may reflect a read error. In DNA form, the CDR3 reads TGTGCCAGCAGTTTAGGTTGGCGGGAGGGAAAGCACTTC. It encodes CASSLGWREGKHF. This chain links TRBV28 with TRBJ2-7; TRBD2 agrees at 9 bases. This CDR3 contains 13 residues. Per the germline V gene, CDR1 is MDHEN and CDR2 is SYDVKM.

The chain carries TRBV29-1 and TRBJ2-7; a weak D match, TRBD1 (6 bases). This CDR3 spans 12 amino acids. Germline assignment: CDR1 SQVTM and CDR2 ANQGSEA. Trimming took 3 bases from V and 6 from J, leaving 12 bases between them. CDR3 DNA sequence: TGCAGCGTTGAGGTCGGCAGGGGCGAGCAGTACTTC. Its translation: CSVEVGRGEQYF.